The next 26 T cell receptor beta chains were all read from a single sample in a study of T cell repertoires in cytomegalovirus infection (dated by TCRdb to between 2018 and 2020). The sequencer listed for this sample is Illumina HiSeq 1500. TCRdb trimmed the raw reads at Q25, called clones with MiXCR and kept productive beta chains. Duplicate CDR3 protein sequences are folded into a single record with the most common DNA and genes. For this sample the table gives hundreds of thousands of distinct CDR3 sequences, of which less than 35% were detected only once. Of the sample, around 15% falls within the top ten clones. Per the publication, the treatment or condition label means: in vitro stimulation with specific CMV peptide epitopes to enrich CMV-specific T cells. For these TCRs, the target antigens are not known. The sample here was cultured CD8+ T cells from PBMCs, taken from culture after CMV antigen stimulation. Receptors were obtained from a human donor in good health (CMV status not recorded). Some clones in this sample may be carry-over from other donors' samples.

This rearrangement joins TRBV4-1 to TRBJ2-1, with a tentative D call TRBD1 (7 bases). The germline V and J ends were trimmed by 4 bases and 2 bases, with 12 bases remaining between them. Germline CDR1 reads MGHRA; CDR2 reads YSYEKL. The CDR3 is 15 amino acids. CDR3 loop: CASSLDREAYNEQFF. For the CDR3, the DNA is TGCGCCAGCAGCCTCGACAGGGAGGCCTACAATGAGCAGTTCTTC.

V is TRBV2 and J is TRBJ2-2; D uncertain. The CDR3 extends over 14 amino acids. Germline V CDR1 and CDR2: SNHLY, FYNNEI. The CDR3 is CVSDPGPSAGELFF. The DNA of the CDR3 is TGTGTCAGTGACCCCGGACCCTCGGCCGGGGAGCTGTTTTTT.

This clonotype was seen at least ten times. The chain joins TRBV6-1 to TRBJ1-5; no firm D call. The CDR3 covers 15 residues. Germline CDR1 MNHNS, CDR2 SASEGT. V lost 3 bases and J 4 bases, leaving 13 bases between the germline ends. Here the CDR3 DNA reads TGTGCCAGCAGTGACCCCCGACGGGTAAATCAGCCCCAGCATTTT. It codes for CASSDPRRVNQPQHF.

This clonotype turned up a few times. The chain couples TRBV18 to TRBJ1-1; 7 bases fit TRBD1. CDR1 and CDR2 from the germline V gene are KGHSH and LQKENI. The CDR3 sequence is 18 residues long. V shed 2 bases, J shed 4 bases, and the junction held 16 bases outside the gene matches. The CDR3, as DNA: TGTGCCAGCTCACCAGTTTCGGGACAGAATTTATCTGCCACTGAAGCTTTCTTT. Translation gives CASSPVSGQNLSATEAFF.

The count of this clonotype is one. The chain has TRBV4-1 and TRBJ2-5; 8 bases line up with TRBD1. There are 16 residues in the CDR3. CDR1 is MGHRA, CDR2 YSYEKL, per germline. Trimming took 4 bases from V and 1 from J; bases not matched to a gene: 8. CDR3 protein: CASSLRQGLSQETQYF. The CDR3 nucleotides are TGCGCCAGCAGCCTCCGACAGGGGTTGAGCCAAGAGACCCAGTACTTC.

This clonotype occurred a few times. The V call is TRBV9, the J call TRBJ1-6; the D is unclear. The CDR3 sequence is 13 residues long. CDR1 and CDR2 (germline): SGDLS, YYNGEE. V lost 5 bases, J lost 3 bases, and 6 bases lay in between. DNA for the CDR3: TGTGCCAGCAGAGGCGGCTATAATTCACCCCTCCACTTT. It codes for CASRGGYNSPLHF.

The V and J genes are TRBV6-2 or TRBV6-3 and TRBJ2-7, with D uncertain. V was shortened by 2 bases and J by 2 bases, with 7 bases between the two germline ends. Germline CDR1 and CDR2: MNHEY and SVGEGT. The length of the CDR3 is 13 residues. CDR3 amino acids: CASSYDGPYEQYV. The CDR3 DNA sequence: TGTGCCAGCAGTTACGACGGACCCTACGAGCAGTACGTC.

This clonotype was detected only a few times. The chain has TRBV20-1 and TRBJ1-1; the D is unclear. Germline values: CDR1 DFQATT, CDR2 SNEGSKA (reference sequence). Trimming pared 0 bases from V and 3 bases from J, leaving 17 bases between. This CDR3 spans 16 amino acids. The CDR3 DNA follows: TGCAGTGCTAGAGATCTCGTCAAGGAAATTGACACTGAAGCTTTCTTT. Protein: CSARDLVKEIDTEAFF.

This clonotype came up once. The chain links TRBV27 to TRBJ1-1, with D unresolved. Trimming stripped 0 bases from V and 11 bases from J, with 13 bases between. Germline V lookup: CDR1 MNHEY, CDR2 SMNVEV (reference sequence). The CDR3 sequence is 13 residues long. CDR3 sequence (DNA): TGTGCCAGCAGTTTATCCGGTAGGGTTCGGGCTTTCTTT. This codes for CASSLSGRVRAFF.

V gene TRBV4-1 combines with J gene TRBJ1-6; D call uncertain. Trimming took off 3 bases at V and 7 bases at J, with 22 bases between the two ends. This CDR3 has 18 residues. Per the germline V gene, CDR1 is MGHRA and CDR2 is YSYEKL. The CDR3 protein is CASSHSGNTILENSPLHF. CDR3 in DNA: TGCGCCAGCAGCCACTCCGGGAACACCATACTAGAAAATTCACCCCTCCACTTT.

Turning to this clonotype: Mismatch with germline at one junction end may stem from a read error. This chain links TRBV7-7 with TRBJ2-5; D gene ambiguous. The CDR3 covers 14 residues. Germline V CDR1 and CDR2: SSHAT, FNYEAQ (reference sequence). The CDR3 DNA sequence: TGTGCTAGCAGCCGGTCGTTCGGCCAAGAGACCCAGTACTTC. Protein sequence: CASSRSFGQETQYF.

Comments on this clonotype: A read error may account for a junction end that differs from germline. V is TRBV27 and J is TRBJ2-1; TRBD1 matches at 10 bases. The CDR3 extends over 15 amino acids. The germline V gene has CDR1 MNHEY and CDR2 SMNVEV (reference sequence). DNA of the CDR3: TGTGTCAGCAGTCAGGGACAGGGGAGGGCCAATGAGCAGTTCTTC. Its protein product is CVSSQGQGRANEQFF.

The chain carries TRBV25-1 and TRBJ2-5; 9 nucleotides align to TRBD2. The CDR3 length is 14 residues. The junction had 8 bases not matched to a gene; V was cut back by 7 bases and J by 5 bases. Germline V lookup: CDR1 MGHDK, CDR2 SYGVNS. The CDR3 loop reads CASIPSGGRETQYF. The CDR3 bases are TGTGCCAGCATTCCGAGCGGGGGGAGGGAGACCCAGTACTTC.

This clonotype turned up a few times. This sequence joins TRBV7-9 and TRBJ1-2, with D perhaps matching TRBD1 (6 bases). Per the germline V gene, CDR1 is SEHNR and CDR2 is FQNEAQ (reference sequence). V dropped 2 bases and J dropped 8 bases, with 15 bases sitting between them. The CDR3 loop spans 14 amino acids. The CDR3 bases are TGTGCCAGCAGCTTACAGGGGCCTGACAAGGGCTACACCTTC. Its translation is CASSLQGPDKGYTF.

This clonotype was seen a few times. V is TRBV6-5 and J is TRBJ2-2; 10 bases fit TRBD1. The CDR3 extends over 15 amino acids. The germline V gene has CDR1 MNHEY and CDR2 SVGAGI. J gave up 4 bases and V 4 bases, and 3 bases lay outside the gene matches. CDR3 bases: TGTGCCAGCAGTTCTTGGACAGGGGGCACCGGGGAGCTGTTTTTT. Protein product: CASSSWTGGTGELFF.

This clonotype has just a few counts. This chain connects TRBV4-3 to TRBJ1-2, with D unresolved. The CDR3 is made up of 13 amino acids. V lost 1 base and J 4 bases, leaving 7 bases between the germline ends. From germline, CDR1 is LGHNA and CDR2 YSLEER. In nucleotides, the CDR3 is TGCGCCAGCAGCCAAGGAGTTTTCTATGGCTACACCTTC. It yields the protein CASSQGVFYGYTF.

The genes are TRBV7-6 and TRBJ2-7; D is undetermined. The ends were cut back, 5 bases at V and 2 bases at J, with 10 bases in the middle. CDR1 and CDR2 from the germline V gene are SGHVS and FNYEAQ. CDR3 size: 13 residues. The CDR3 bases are TGTGCCAGCAGCATCTCCGAAACCTACGAGCAGTACTTC. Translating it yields CASSISETYEQYF. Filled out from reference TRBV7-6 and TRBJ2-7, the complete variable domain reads GAGVSQSPRYKVTKRGQDVALRCDPISGHVSLYWYRQALGQGPEFLTYFNYEAQQDKSGLPNDRFSAERPEGSISTLTIQRTEQRDSAMYRCASSISETYEQYFGPGTRLTVT.

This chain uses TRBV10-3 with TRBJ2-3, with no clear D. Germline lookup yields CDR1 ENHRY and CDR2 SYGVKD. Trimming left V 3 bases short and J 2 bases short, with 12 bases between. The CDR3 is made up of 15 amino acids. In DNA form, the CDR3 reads TGTGCCATCAGTGAAATTGAATGGTCCACAGATACGCAGTATTTT. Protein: CAISEIEWSTDTQYF.

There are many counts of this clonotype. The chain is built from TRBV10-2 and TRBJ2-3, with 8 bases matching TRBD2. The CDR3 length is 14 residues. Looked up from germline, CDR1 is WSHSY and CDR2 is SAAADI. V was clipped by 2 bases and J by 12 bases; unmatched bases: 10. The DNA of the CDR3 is TGCGCCAGCAGTGAGGGAGCGGGGGACCCCTCCCAGTATTTT. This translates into CASSEGAGDPSQYF.

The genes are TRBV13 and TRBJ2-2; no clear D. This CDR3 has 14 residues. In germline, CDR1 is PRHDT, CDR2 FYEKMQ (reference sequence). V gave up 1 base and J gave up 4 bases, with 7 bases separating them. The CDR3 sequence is CASSLALTTGELFF. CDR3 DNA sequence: TGTGCCAGCAGCTTAGCACTTACCACCGGGGAGCTGTTTTTT. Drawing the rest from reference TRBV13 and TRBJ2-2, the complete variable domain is AAGVIQSPRHLIKEKRETATLKCYPIPRHDTVYWYQQGPGQDPQFLISFYEKMQSDKGSIPDRFSAQQFSDYHSELNMSSLELGDSALYFCASSLALTTGELFFGEGSRLTVL.

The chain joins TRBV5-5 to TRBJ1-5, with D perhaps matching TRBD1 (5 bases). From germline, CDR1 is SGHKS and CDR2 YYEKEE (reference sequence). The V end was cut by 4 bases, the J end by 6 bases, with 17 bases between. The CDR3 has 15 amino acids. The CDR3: CASSPDSGAGQPQHF. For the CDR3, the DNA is TGTGCCAGCAGCCCAGACAGTGGTGCCGGTCAGCCCCAGCATTTT.

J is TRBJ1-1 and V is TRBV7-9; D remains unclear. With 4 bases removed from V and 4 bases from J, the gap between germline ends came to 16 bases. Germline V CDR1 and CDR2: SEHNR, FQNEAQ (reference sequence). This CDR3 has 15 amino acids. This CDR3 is CASSSILADGTEAFF. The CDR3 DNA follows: TGTGCCAGCAGCTCAATTTTGGCGGACGGCACTGAAGCTTTCTTT.

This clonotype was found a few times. CDR3 sequence reads: CASSRYVGQATYNEQFF. As DNA, the CDR3 is TGCGCCAGCAGCCGCTATGTCGGACAGGCGACCTACAATGAGCAGTTCTTC. This chain uses TRBV4-1 with TRBJ2-1, with 7 positions matching TRBD1. The germline CDR1 and CDR2 sequences are MGHRA and YSYEKL. The CDR3 is 17 residues long. J lost 2 bases, V lost 4 bases, and 11 bases had no gene match.

The CDR3 DNA sequence: TGTGCCAGCAGCCAGGCTCCCAATGAGCAGTTCTTC. Amino acids: CASSQAPNEQFF. The rearrangement joins TRBV7-3 to TRBJ2-1; D is unclear. Germline V gene lookup returns CDR1 SGHTA and CDR2 FQGTGA. The length of the CDR3 is 12 residues. Trimming took off 5 bases at V and 6 bases at J, with 8 bases between the two ends.

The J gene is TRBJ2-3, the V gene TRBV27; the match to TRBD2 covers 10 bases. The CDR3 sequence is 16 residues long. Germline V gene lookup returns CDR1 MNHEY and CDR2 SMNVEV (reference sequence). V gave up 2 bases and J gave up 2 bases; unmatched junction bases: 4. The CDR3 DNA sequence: TGTGCCAGCAGTTTACTAGCGGGGGAATACACAGATACGCAGTATTTT. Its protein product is CASSLLAGEYTDTQYF.

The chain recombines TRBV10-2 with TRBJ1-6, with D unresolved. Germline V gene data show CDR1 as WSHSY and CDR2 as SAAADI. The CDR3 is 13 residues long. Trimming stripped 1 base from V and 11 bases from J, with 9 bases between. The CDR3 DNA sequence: TGCGCCAGCAGTGAGTACGATGGGCCACCCCTCCACTTT. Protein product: CASSEYDGPPLHF.